This T cell receptor (beta chain) stems from a study of T cells in Graves' hyperthyroidism and ophthalmopathy. At the level of the study: The blood sample was taken at first diagnosis, before treatment began.

Germline-derived CDR1 and CDR2 are LGHDT and YNNKEL (reference sequence). Trimming at V came to 4 bases and at J to 4 bases, leaving 14 bases not matched to a gene. This CDR3 contains 17 residues. This clonotype was counted ten times or more. This blood was taken when hyperthyroidism was first diagnosed, before any ophthalmopathy symptoms existed. Amplification yielded TCR beta CDR3 regions, with RNA transcripts as the source. HTBI primers were the set used in a first-round RT-PCR of the TCR CDR3. TCRdb itself ran the multiplex PCR reads through MiXCR, one entry per CDR3 protein. The data hold fewer than 350,000 distinct CDR3 sequences, with roughly 15% observed a single time.

Sequenced: blood. The sequence derives from a woman in her 30s with Graves' hyperthyroidism that later progressed to Graves' ophthalmopathy. The J gene is TRBJ2-7, the V gene TRBV3-1; 9 nucleotides align to TRBD1. The CDR3 region is CASSPSLRTGGAYEQYF. The CDR3 nucleotides read TGTGCCAGCAGCCCTTCCCTGCGAACAGGGGGCGCGTACGAGCAGTACTTC.